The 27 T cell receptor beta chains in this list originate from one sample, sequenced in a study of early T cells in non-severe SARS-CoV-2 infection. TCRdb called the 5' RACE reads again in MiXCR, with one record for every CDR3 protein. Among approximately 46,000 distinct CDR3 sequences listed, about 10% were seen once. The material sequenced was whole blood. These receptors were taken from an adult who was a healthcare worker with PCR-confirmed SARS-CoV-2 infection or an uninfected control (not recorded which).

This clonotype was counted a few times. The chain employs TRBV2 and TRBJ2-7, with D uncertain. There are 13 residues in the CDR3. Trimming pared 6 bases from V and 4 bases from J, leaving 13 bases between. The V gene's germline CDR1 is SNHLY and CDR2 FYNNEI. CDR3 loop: CASSAWGSYEQYF. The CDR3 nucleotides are TGTGCCAGCAGCGCCTGGGGTTCATACGAGCAGTACTTC. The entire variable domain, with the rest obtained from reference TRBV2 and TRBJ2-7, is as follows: EPEVTQTPSHQVTQMGQEVILRCVPISNHLYFYWYRQILGQKVEFLVSFYNNEISEKSEIFDDQFSVERPDGSNFTLKIRSTKLEDSAMYFCASSAWGSYEQYFGPGTRLTVT.

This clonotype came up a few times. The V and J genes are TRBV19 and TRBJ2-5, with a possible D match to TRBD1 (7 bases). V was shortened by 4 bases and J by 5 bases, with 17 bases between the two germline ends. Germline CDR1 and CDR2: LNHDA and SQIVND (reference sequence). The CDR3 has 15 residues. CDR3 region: CASSKNPSGGETQYF. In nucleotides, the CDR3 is TGTGCCAGTAGTAAGAATCCCTCAGGGGGGGAGACCCAGTACTTC. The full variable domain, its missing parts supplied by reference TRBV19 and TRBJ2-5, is DGGITQSPKYLFRKEGQNVTLSCEQNLNHDAMYWYRQDPGQGLRLIYYSQIVNDFQKGDIAEGYSVSREKKESFPLTVTSAQKNPTAFYLCASSKNPSGGETQYFGPGTRLLVL.

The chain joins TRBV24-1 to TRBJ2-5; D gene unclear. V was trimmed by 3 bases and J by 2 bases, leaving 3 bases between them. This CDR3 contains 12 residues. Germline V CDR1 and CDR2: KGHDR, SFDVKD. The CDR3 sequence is CATSDTQETQYF. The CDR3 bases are TGTGCCACCAGTGATACGCAAGAGACCCAGTACTTC.

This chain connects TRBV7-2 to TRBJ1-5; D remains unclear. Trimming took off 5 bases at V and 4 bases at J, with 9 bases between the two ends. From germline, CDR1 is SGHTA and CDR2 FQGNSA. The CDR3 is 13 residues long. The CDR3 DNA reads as TGTGCCAGCAGCCCGACCCATAATCAGCCCCAGCATTTT. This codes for CASSPTHNQPQHF.

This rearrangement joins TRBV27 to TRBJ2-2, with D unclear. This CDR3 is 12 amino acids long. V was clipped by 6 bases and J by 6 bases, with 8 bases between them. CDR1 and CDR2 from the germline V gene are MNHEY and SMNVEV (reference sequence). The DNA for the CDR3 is TGTGCCAGCAGCCACCACCCCGGGGAGCTGTTTTTT. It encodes CASSHHPGELFF.

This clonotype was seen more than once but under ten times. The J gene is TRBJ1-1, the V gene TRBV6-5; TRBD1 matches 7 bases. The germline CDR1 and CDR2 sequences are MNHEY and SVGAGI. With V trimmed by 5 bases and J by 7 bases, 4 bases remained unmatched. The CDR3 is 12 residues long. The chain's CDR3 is CASSKWTGEAFF. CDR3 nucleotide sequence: TGTGCCAGCAGTAAGTGGACAGGTGAAGCTTTCTTT.

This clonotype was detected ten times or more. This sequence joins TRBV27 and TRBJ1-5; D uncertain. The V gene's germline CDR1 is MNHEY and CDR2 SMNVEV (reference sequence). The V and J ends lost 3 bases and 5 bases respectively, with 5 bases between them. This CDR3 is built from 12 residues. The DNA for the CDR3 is TGTGCCAGCAGTTTCTGGGATCAGCCCCAGCATTTT. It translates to CASSFWDQPQHF.

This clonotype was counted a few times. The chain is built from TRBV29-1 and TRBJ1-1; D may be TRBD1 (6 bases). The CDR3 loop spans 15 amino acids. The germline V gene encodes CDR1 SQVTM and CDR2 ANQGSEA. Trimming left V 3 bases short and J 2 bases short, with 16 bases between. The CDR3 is CSVDRLWTDNTEAFF. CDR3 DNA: TGCAGCGTTGATCGTTTGTGGACAGACAACACTGAAGCTTTCTTT.

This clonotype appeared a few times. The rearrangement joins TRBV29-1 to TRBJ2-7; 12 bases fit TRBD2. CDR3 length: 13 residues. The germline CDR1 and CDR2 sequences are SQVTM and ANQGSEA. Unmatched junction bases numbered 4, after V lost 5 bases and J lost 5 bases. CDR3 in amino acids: CSVLAGGPHEQYF. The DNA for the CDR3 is TGCAGCGTTCTAGCGGGAGGGCCCCACGAGCAGTACTTC.

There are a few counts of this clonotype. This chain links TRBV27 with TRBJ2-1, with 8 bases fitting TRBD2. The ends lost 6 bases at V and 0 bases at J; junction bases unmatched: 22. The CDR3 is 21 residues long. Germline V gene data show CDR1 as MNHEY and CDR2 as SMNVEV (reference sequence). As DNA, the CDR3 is TGTGCCAGCAGGCGATCCGGGGTGGTAGCGGGAAGGATGAGCTCCTACAATGAGCAGTTCTTC. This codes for CASRRSGVVAGRMSSYNEQFF.

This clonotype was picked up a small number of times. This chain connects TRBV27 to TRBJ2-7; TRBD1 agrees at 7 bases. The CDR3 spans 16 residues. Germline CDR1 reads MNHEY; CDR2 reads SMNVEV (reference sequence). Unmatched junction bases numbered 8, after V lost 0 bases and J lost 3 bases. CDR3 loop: CASSLSMTGPLYEQYF. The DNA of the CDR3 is TGTGCCAGCAGTTTATCTATGACAGGGCCACTCTACGAGCAGTACTTC.

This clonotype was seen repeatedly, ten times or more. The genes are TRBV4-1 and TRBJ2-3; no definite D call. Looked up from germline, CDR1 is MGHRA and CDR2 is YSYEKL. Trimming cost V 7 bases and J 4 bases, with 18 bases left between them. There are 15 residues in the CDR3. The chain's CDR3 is CASIARSGSPDTQYF. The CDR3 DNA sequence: TGCGCCAGCATCGCAAGATCTGGGTCTCCAGATACGCAGTATTTT.

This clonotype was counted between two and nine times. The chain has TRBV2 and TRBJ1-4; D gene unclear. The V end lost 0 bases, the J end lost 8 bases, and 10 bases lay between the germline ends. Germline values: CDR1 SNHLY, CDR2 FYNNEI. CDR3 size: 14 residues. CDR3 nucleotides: TGTGCCAGCAGTGAAGCCAGCATGGGCGAAAAACTGTTTTTT. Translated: CASSEASMGEKLFF.

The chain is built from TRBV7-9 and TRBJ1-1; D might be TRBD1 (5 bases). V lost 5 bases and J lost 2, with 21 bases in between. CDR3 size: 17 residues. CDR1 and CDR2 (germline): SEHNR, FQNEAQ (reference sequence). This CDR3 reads CASSPDSLPLTNTEAFF. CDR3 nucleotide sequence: TGTGCCAGCAGCCCCGACAGCCTCCCTTTAACCAACACTGAAGCTTTCTTT.

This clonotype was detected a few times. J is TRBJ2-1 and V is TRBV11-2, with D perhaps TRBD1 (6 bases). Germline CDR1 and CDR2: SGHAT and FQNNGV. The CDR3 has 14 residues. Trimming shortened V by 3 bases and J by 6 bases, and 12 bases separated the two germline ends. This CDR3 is CASSFSGTLNEQFF. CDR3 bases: TGTGCCAGCAGCTTCTCCGGGACACTCAATGAGCAGTTCTTC.

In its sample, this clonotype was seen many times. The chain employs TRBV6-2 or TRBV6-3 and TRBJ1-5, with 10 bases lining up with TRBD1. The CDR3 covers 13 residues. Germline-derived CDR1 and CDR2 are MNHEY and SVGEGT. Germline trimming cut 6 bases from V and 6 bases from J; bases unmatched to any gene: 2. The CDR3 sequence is CASSRTGGQPQHF. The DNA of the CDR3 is TGTGCCAGCAGCCGGACAGGGGGTCAGCCCCAGCATTTT.

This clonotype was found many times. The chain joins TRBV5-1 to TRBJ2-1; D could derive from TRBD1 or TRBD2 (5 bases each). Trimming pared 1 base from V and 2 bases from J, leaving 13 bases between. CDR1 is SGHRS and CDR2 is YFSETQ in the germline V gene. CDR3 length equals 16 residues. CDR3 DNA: TGCGCCAGCAGCTTGTCCGGGACGGCCGCCTACAATGAGCAGTTCTTC. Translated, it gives CASSLSGTAAYNEQFF.

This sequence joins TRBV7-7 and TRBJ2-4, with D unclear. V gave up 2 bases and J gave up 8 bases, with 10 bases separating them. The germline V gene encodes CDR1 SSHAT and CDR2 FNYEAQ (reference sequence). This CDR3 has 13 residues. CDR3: CASSLSYADIQYF. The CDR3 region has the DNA TGTGCCAGCAGCTTATCCTACGCGGACATTCAGTACTTC.

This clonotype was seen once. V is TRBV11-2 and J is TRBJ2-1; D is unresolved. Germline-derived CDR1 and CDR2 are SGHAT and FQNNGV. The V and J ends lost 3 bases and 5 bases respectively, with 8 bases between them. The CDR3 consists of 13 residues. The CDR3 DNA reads TGTGCCAGCAGCTTGTCGGTCGACAATGAGCAGTTCTTC. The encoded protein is CASSLSVDNEQFF.

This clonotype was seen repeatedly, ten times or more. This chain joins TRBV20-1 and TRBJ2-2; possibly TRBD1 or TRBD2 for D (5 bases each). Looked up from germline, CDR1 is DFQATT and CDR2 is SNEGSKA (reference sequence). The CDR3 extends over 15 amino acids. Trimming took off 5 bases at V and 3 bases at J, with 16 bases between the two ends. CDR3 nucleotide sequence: TGCAGTGCTCAAACTCGGGACGGATACACCGGGGAGCTGTTTTTT. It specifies CSAQTRDGYTGELFF.

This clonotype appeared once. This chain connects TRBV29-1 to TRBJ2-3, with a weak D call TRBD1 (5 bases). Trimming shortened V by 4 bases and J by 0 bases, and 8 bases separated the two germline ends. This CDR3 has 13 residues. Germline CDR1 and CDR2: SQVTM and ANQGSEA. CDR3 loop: CSVVDRSTDTQYF. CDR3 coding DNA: TGCAGCGTTGTAGACAGAAGCACAGATACGCAGTATTTT.

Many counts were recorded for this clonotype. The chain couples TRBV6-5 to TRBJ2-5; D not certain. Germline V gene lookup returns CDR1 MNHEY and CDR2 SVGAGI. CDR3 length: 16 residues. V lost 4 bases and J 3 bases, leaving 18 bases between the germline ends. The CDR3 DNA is TGTGCCAGCAGTTCTACCTTTCTTCGTGGGAAAGAGACCCAGTACTTC. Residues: CASSSTFLRGKETQYF.

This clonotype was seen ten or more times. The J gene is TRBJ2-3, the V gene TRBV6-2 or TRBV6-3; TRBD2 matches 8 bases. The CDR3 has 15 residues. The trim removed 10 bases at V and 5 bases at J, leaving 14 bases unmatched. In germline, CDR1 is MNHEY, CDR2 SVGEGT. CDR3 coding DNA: TGTGCCACCTACTCCACGGGAGGGCCCGGAGATACGCAGTATTTT. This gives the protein CATYSTGGPGDTQYF.

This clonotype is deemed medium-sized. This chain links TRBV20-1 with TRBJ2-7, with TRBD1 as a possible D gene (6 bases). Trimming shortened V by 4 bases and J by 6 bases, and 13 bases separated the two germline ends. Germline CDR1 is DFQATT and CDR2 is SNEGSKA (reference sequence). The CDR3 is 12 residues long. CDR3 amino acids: CSATTGIAEQYF. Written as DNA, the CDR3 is TGCAGTGCTACCACAGGGATAGCCGAGCAGTACTTC.

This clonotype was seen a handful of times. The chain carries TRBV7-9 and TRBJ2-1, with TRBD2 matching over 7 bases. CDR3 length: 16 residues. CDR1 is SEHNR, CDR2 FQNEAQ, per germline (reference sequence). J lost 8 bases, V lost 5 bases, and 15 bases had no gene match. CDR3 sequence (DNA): TGTGCCAGCAGCCCTTGGTACCAGCGGGAAGGCTATGAGCAGTTCTTC. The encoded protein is CASSPWYQREGYEQFF.

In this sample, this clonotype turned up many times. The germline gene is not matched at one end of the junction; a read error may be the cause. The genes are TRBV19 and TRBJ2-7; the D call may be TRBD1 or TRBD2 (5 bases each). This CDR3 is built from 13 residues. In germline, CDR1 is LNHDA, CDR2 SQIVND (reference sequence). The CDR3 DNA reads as TGTGCTAGTAGTTGGGACGGCATCAACGAGCAGTACTTC. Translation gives CASSWDGINEQYF.

As DNA, the CDR3 is TGTGCCAGCAGCTACGGCACCGGGGTAGGAGATACGCAGTATTTT. Protein product: CASSYGTGVGDTQYF. The rearrangement links TRBV7-3 to TRBJ2-3; possible D gene TRBD2, 5 bases. V was cut by 4 bases and J by 5 bases, with 16 bases left in between. CDR1 and CDR2 from the germline V gene are SGHTA and FQGTGA. The CDR3 has 15 residues. Combining the CDR3 with reference TRBV7-3 and TRBJ2-3 gives the whole variable domain GAGVSQTPSNKVTEKGKYVELRCDPISGHTALYWYRQSLGQGPEFLIYFQGTGAADDSGLPNDRFFAVRPEGSVSTLKIQRTERGDSAVYLCASSYGTGVGDTQYFGPGTRLTVL.